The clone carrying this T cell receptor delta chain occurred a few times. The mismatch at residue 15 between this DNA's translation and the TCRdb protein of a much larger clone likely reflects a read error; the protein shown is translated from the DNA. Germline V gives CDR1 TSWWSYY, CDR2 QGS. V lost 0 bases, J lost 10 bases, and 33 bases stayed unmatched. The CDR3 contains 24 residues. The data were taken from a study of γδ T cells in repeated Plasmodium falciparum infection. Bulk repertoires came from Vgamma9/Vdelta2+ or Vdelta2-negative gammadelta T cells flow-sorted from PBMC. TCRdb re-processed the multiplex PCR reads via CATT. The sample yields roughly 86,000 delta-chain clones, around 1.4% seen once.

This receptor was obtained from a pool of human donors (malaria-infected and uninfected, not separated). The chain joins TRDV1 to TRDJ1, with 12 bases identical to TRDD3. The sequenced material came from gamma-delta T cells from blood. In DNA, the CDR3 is TGTGCTCTTGGGGAACTAGTCCCTAGCTATAAGCTAGCATCGGCTGGGGGATACGCTTTAACACTCATCTTT. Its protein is CALGELVPSYKLASAGGYALTLIF.